Each of the 28 T cell receptor beta chains below was sequenced from the same sample in a study of T cell repertoires in cytomegalovirus infection. MiXCR was run by TCRdb on the reads, yielding one entry per CDR3 protein. The repertoire holds roughly 990,000 distinct CDR3 sequences, with around 30% as singletons. No cognate antigen is known for these TCRs. The starting material was cultured CD8+ T cells from PBMCs, obtained from culture after CMV antigen stimulation. The receptors originated from a human donor in good health (CMV status not recorded). Some clones in this sample may be carry-over from other donors' samples.

This clonotype was detected only a few times. The chain joins TRBV12-3 or TRBV12-4 to TRBJ2-3; 12 bases are shared with TRBD2. The junction had 4 bases not matched to a gene; V was cut back by 5 bases and J by 4 bases. There are 15 residues in the CDR3. CDR3 sequence: CASSLRLAGADTQYF. The CDR3 bases are TGTGCCAGCAGTCTACGACTAGCGGGGGCAGATACGCAGTATTTT.

The rearrangement links TRBV12-3 or TRBV12-4 to TRBJ1-2, with a possible D match to TRBD1 (5 bases). CDR3 length equals 14 residues. Between the trimmed V and J ends, which lost 3 bases and 3 bases, there was a span of 11 bases. The CDR3 reads CASSFGASDYGYTF. The DNA for the CDR3 is TGTGCCAGCAGTTTTGGGGCGTCGGACTATGGCTACACCTTC.

Comment on this clonotype: A much larger clone lies one base from this, so it may be a read error. The chain couples TRBV12-3 or TRBV12-4 to TRBJ2-3; D gene unclear. CDR3 length: 13 amino acids. The chain's CDR3 is CTSSPPITDTQYF. Written as DNA, the CDR3 is TGTACCAGCAGTCCCCCTATAACAGATACGCAGTATTTT.

Ten or more counts support this clonotype. The chain recombines TRBV7-6 with TRBJ2-1; 10 bases agree with TRBD2. Germline V gene sequence: CDR1 SGHVS, CDR2 FNYEAQ. Trimming cost V 3 bases and J 0 bases; bases outside gene matches: 2. This CDR3 comprises 16 residues. The CDR3 loop reads CASSFLAGDSYNEQFF. The CDR3 DNA follows: TGTGCCAGCAGCTTCCTAGCGGGGGACTCCTACAATGAGCAGTTCTTC.

CDR3 coding DNA: TGTGCCAGTAGTATATCGCAGTTGTGGGGCTACACCTTC. Its translation: CASSISQLWGYTF. The chain combines TRBV19 with TRBJ1-2; D gene ambiguous. Trimming shortened V by 2 bases and J by 8 bases, and 12 bases separated the two germline ends. The CDR3 extends over 13 amino acids. Germline V gene sequence: CDR1 LNHDA, CDR2 SQIVND (reference sequence).

The J gene is TRBJ1-2, the V gene TRBV28; D is undetermined. CDR3 length: 13 residues. V was clipped by 6 bases and J by 3 bases, with 11 bases between them. CDR1 is MDHEN, CDR2 SYDVKM, per germline. CDR3 DNA: TGTGCCAGCAGAGGGCAGGTCTACTATGGCTACACCTTC. It yields the protein CASRGQVYYGYTF.

This clonotype occurred a few times. The chain combines TRBV12-3 or TRBV12-4 with TRBJ2-1; D remains unclear. The CDR3 sequence is 12 residues long. V lost 9 bases and J 5 bases, leaving 11 bases between the germline ends. This CDR3 reads CASIGQDNEQFF. The CDR3 DNA follows: TGTGCCAGTATAGGGCAGGACAATGAGCAGTTCTTC.

Only a few counts were recorded for this clonotype. V and J are TRBV2 and TRBJ2-2; 8 bases agree with TRBD1. The trim removed 4 bases at V and 5 bases at J, leaving 0 bases unmatched. Germline V gives CDR1 SNHLY, CDR2 FYNNEI. The CDR3 loop spans 13 amino acids. The CDR3 is CASSGTGTGELFF. CDR3 nucleotides: TGTGCCAGCAGTGGGACAGGGACCGGGGAGCTGTTTTTT.

This clonotype was seen only a few times. J is TRBJ2-7 and V is TRBV15; D unclear. V shed 0 bases and J shed 1 base, with 4 bases lying between them. CDR3 length equals 13 residues. CDR1 is LNHNV, CDR2 YYDKDF, per germline (reference sequence). CDR3 DNA: TGTGCCACCAGCAGAGATAGGTCCTACGAGCAGTACTTC. It yields the protein CATSRDRSYEQYF.

This clonotype appeared once. The chain has TRBV6-2 or TRBV6-3 and TRBJ2-7; D may be TRBD1 or TRBD2 (5 bases each). With 2 bases removed from V and 4 bases from J, the gap between germline ends came to 12 bases. Germline CDR1 reads MNHEY; CDR2 reads SVGEGT. The CDR3 consists of 14 residues. The CDR3 loop is CASSYGGATYEQYF. CDR3 sequence (DNA): TGTGCCAGCAGTTACGGGGGAGCGACGTACGAGCAGTACTTC.

There are many counts of this clonotype. V gene TRBV27 combines with J gene TRBJ2-3, with D possibly being TRBD1 or TRBD2 (5 bases each). Trimming removed 6 bases from V and 4 bases from J, with 20 bases in between. Germline V gene lookup returns CDR1 MNHEY and CDR2 SMNVEV (reference sequence). The CDR3 loop spans 16 amino acids. CDR3 loop: CASSVLDPRGADTQYF. CDR3 coding DNA: TGTGCCAGCAGCGTTTTGGACCCCCGAGGGGCAGATACGCAGTATTTT.

This clonotype has a single count. An end of the junction differs from the germline gene, which may be a read error. This chain uses TRBV19 with TRBJ2-1; D may correspond to TRBD1 or TRBD2 (5 bases each). Germline V gives CDR1 LNHDA, CDR2 SQIVND (reference sequence). This CDR3 is built from 15 residues. CDR3: CVSSIGGIEYNEQFF. In nucleotides, the CDR3 is TGTGTCAGTAGTATTGGGGGAATCGAATACAATGAGCAGTTCTTC.

V and J are TRBV6-1 and TRBJ2-3, with a possible D match to TRBD2 (6 bases). Germline lookup yields CDR1 MNHNS and CDR2 SASEGT. The V and J ends lost 6 bases and 1 base respectively, with 11 bases between them. The CDR3 length is 14 residues. CDR3 bases: TGTGCCAGCAGGGAGGGTAGCGGCACAGATACGCAGTATTTT. As protein: CASREGSGTDTQYF.

This clonotype has a handful of counts. The chain is built from TRBV29-1 and TRBJ2-1; TRBD2 matches 8 bases. J gave up 3 bases and V 4 bases, and 2 bases lay outside the gene matches. Germline lookup yields CDR1 SQVTM and CDR2 ANQGSEA. This CDR3 has 13 residues. Written as DNA, the CDR3 is TGCAGCGTTGGCAGCGGGGGCTACAATGAGCAGTTCTTC. Protein product: CSVGSGGYNEQFF.

Points on this clonotype: As the CDR3 is not closed by the conserved phenylalanine or tryptophan, this likely results from a read error. This rearrangement joins TRBV6-8 to TRBJ1-1; D gene unclear. V was pared by 2 bases and J by 5 bases, with 9 bases between. The germline V gene has CDR1 MNHGY and CDR2 SAAAGT. This CDR3 comprises 13 residues. The CDR3: CASSYRRVTEAFS. In nucleotides, the CDR3 is TGTGCCAGCAGTTACAGGAGGGTAACTGAAGCTTTCTCT.

This clonotype has at least ten counts. This sequence joins TRBV6-1 and TRBJ2-7, with a tentative D call TRBD2 (6 bases). The CDR3 contains 13 residues. V was shortened by 6 bases and J by 0 bases, with 9 bases between the two germline ends. Germline CDR1 and CDR2: MNHNS and SASEGT. The CDR3 protein is CASSDGGSYEQYV. The CDR3 DNA follows: TGTGCCAGCAGCGACGGGGGCTCCTACGAGCAGTACGTC.

A few counts support this clonotype. The CDR3 bases are TGTGCCAGCAGCCCTGACAGGGTTAGCACAGATACGCAGTATTTT. Its translation: CASSPDRVSTDTQYF. The rearrangement joins TRBV11-1 to TRBJ2-3; 7 bases map to TRBD1. This CDR3 spans 15 amino acids. J was trimmed by 0 bases and V by 5 bases; bases with no gene match: 5. Germline-derived CDR1 and CDR2 are SGHAT and FQDESV (reference sequence). The full variable domain, rest sourced from reference TRBV11-1 and TRBJ2-3, is EAEVAQSPRYKITEKSQAVAFWCDPISGHATLYWYRQILGQGPELLVQFQDESVVDDSQLPKDRFSAERLKGVDSTLKIQPAELGDSAMYLCASSPDRVSTDTQYFGPGTRLTVL.

This clonotype was seen only a few times. The gene calls are TRBV27 and TRBJ2-2; a weak D match, TRBD2 (6 bases). This CDR3 is 15 amino acids long. V lost 4 bases and J 3 bases, leaving 12 bases between the germline ends. Germline CDR1 is MNHEY and CDR2 is SMNVEV (reference sequence). As DNA, the CDR3 is TGTGCCAGCAGTTGGTGGGGGGATCACACCGGGGAGCTGTTTTTT. As protein: CASSWWGDHTGELFF.

This sequence joins TRBV10-3 and TRBJ2-3; 7 bases are shared with TRBD1. Germline V lookup: CDR1 ENHRY, CDR2 SYGVKD. The CDR3 sequence is 16 residues long. Trimming cost V 3 bases and J 2 bases; bases outside gene matches: 8. DNA for the CDR3: TGTGCCATCAGTGATGGGGCAGGGGGTCTCACAGATACGCAGTATTTT. Encoded protein: CAISDGAGGLTDTQYF.

In this sample, this clonotype turned up many times. The chain joins TRBV7-2 to TRBJ2-3; TRBD2 agrees at 9 bases. Trimming removed 1 base from V and 5 bases from J; junction bases left unmatched: 7. The V gene's germline CDR1 is SGHTA and CDR2 FQGNSA. CDR3 length: 16 amino acids. The CDR3 loop is CASSLERGAGEDTQYF. DNA of the CDR3: TGTGCCAGCAGCTTAGAGCGGGGGGCCGGCGAAGATACGCAGTATTTT.

Of note for this clonotype: Possible read error: a much larger clone is one base away. The J gene is TRBJ1-1, the V gene TRBV7-2, with TRBD1 identical over 7 bases. Germline V gene sequence: CDR1 SGHTA, CDR2 FQGNSA. This CDR3 is 15 amino acids long. CDR3 protein: CASSKHRGGNTVAFF. CDR3 nucleotides: TGTGCCAGCAGCAAACACAGGGGAGGGAACACTGTAGCTTTCTTT.

This clonotype showed up just a few times. The chain combines TRBV6-5 with TRBJ1-1, with D tentatively TRBD1 (5 bases). Trimming pared 7 bases from V and 4 bases from J, leaving 16 bases between. Germline V gene data show CDR1 as MNHEY and CDR2 as SVGAGI. CDR3 size: 14 residues. The CDR3 DNA reads TGTGCCAGCACCAACAGTCGAGGGGCCACTGAAGCTTTCTTT. Translation gives CASTNSRGATEAFF.

This clonotype occurred a few times. This sequence joins TRBV24-1 and TRBJ2-7; 8 nucleotides match TRBD2. In germline, CDR1 is KGHDR, CDR2 SFDVKD. The CDR3 is made up of 14 amino acids. V lost 4 bases, J lost 3 bases, and 4 bases stayed unmatched. Here the CDR3 reads CATSEPGLVYEQYV. In DNA, the CDR3 is TGTGCCACCAGTGAACCGGGACTAGTCTACGAGCAGTACGTC.

This chain connects TRBV9 to TRBJ2-5; D gene uncertain. V was cut by 0 bases and J by 1 base, with 10 bases left in between. The CDR3 contains 15 residues. CDR1 and CDR2 from the germline V gene are SGDLS and YYNGEE. CDR3 loop: CASSVDAGSQETQYF. In DNA form, the CDR3 reads TGTGCCAGCAGCGTAGATGCCGGAAGCCAAGAGACCCAGTACTTC.

This clonotype was counted between two and nine times. The V and J genes are TRBV7-9 and TRBJ2-7; D is undetermined. CDR3 length equals 13 residues. Germline CDR1 SEHNR, CDR2 FQNEAQ (reference sequence). Trimming shortened V by 6 bases and J by 2 bases, and 11 bases separated the two germline ends. CDR3 sequence reads: CASRGGTTYEQYV. For the CDR3, the DNA is TGTGCCAGCAGAGGCGGAACCACCTACGAGCAGTACGTC.

Only a few counts were recorded for this clonotype. The chain combines TRBV27 with TRBJ2-1; 11 bases map to TRBD1. This CDR3 is 16 amino acids long. Germline CDR1 MNHEY, CDR2 SMNVEV (reference sequence). V lost 1 base to trimming and J lost 6 bases; unmatched junction nucleotides: 5. The CDR3: CASSLLGDRGGNEQFF. The CDR3 DNA sequence: TGTGCCAGCAGTTTATTAGGGGACAGGGGGGGCAATGAGCAGTTCTTC.

A few counts support this clonotype. The chain is built from TRBV6-5 and TRBJ2-1, with D hard to call. CDR1 is MNHEY, CDR2 SVGAGI, per germline. The V gene lost 2 bases and the J gene lost 10 bases, with 12 bases spanning the gap. This CDR3 spans 13 amino acids. The chain's CDR3 is CASSYIPGMEQFF. Here the CDR3 DNA reads TGTGCCAGCAGTTACATCCCCGGCATGGAGCAGTTCTTC.

This clonotype was found a few times. This chain joins TRBV6-2 or TRBV6-3 and TRBJ2-1; D is unclear. The V and J ends lost 6 bases and 0 bases respectively, with 15 bases between them. The CDR3 extends over 16 amino acids. The germline CDR1 and CDR2 sequences are MNHEY and SVGEGT. The DNA for the CDR3 is TGTGCCAGCAGCCCCATCTCTGGGCCCTCCTACAATGAGCAGTTCTTC. This translates into CASSPISGPSYNEQFF.